These 29 T cell receptor beta chains came from one sample sequenced in a study of identical twins. Via MiXCR, TCRdb re-called the 5' RACE reads, giving one row per CDR3 protein. The repertoire holds fewer than 800,000 distinct CDR3 sequences, with around 7.4% as singletons. The same data also contributed to another study, on yellow fever vaccine responses in identical twins.

The sequencing sample was made of PBMCs. The receptors stem from a woman under 30 in good health.

This clonotype appeared a few times. The chain links TRBV10-3 to TRBJ2-7; the D call may be TRBD1 or TRBD2 (6 bases each). The CDR3 totals 11 residues. Germline values: CDR1 ENHRY, CDR2 SYGVKD. CDR3: CATRGFGEQYV. The CDR3 DNA is TGTGCGACTAGGGGGTTCGGAGAGCAGTACGTC.

In this sample, this clonotype turned up a few times. The chain employs TRBV29-1 and TRBJ1-1, with unresolved D. Trimming pared 5 bases from V and 0 bases from J, leaving 10 bases between. CDR3 length: 13 residues. Germline lookup yields CDR1 SQVTM and CDR2 ANQGSEA. The CDR3 is CSVQNGVNTEAFF. CDR3 in DNA: TGCAGCGTTCAGAACGGAGTGAACACTGAAGCTTTCTTT.

CDR3 sequence reads: CASSPTRQGSYEQYV. DNA of the CDR3: TGTGCCAGCAGTCCAACCCGACAGGGGTCCTACGAGCAGTACGTC. The chain has TRBV6-2 or TRBV6-3 and TRBJ2-7; the match to TRBD1 covers 8 bases. The trim removed 5 bases at V and 1 base at J, leaving 7 bases unmatched. There are 15 residues in the CDR3. Germline V CDR1 and CDR2: MNHEY, SVGEGT.

This chain connects TRBV6-1 to TRBJ2-1; 8 bases agree with TRBD1. CDR3 length: 16 residues. Germline assignment: CDR1 MNHNS and CDR2 SASEGT. The J segment lost 1 base and the V segment lost 2 bases, leaving 4 bases of the junction unmatched. The CDR3 protein is CASSERRTGSYNEQFF. CDR3 nucleotides: TGTGCCAGCAGTGAAAGGAGGACAGGGTCCTACAATGAGCAGTTCTTC.

This clonotype was found many times. The V gene is TRBV3-1, the J gene TRBJ2-1; D may be TRBD2 (6 bases). Germline CDR1 is LGHDT and CDR2 is YNNKEL (reference sequence). The CDR3 totals 16 residues. V was shortened by 4 bases and J by 0 bases, with 13 bases between the two germline ends. The CDR3 sequence is CASSLAGSLSYNEQFF. Written as DNA, the CDR3 is TGTGCCAGCAGCCTCGCCGGGAGCCTCTCCTACAATGAGCAGTTCTTC.

This clonotype was seen ten or more times. V and J are TRBV5-6 and TRBJ2-7; D is unresolved. The CDR3 extends over 13 amino acids. V lost 2 bases to trimming and J lost 2 bases, with 8 bases between them. CDR1 is SGHDT, CDR2 YYEEEE, per germline. The CDR3 bases are TGTGCCAGCAGCTTTTCCTCCACCTACGAGCAGTACGTC. Amino acid sequence: CASSFSSTYEQYV.

The chain employs TRBV20-1 and TRBJ2-3; a possible D gene is TRBD1 (6 bases). This CDR3 region has 13 residues. Per the germline V gene, CDR1 is DFQATT and CDR2 is SNEGSKA (reference sequence). V dropped 4 bases and J dropped 2 bases, with 10 bases sitting between them. This CDR3 is CSATGEHTDTQYF. CDR3 DNA: TGCAGTGCTACAGGGGAACACACAGATACGCAGTATTTT.

There are many counts of this clonotype. The CDR3: CASSLTRGKETQYF. CDR3 nucleotides: TGCGCCAGCAGCCTAACTCGAGGGAAGGAGACCCAGTACTTC. This chain links TRBV4-1 with TRBJ2-5; a possible D gene is TRBD2 (5 bases). The V end was cut by 4 bases, the J end by 5 bases, with 14 bases between. The CDR3 is made up of 14 amino acids. CDR1 MGHRA and CDR2 YSYEKL come from the germline V gene.

This clonotype has at least ten counts. The gene calls are TRBV12-3 or TRBV12-4 and TRBJ2-3; TRBD2 matches at 8 bases. V shed 6 bases and J 4 bases; nucleotides not matched to a gene: 9. The CDR3 extends over 15 amino acids. The CDR3 DNA is TGTGCCAGCAGCCTGACTAGCGCAATACCAGATACGCAGTATTTT. It is translated as CASSLTSAIPDTQYF.

This clonotype was counted many times. V usage is TRBV12-3 or TRBV12-4 and J usage is TRBJ2-5; 7 bases agree with TRBD1. The CDR3 contains 15 residues. V was pared by 5 bases and J by 5 bases, with 11 bases of the junction left unmatched. Written as DNA, the CDR3 is TGTGCCAGCAGTCCAATGGGGACAGCCTGGGAGACCCAGTACTTC. It codes for CASSPMGTAWETQYF.

This clonotype was picked up a small number of times. This sequence joins TRBV24-1 and TRBJ2-5; 7 bases match TRBD1. Germline V gives CDR1 KGHDR, CDR2 SFDVKD. The V gene end was trimmed by 3 bases and the J gene end by 5 bases; junction bases not matched to a gene: 8. The CDR3 extends over 15 amino acids. The CDR3 region has the DNA TGTGCCACCAGTGATCAATACAGGGGTTGGGAGACCCAGTACTTC. Translated: CATSDQYRGWETQYF.

This clonotype was recorded many times. V and J are TRBV5-6 and TRBJ2-1; 8 bases agree with TRBD1. J gave up 3 bases and V 4 bases, and 6 bases lay outside the gene matches. Germline loops: CDR1 SGHDT, CDR2 YYEEEE. This CDR3 is 15 amino acids long. CDR3 nucleotide sequence: TGTGCCAGCAGCGTGTGGGACAGGAGCTACAATGAGCAGTTCTTC. It encodes CASSVWDRSYNEQFF.

This chain links TRBV7-3 with TRBJ2-2; 10 bases line up with TRBD2. Trimming removed 3 bases from V and 5 bases from J; junction bases left unmatched: 9. The CDR3 spans 17 residues. CDR1 SGHTA and CDR2 FQGTGA come from the germline V gene. The CDR3 coding sequence is TGTGCCAGCAGCTTGTTTTTGTCTAGCGGGAGTACCGGGGAGCTGTTTTTT. Residues: CASSLFLSSGSTGELFF.

This clonotype came up many times. The CDR3 sequence: CASSLGAQYEQYV. For the CDR3, the DNA is TGTGCCAGCAGCTTAGGAGCTCAGTACGAGCAGTACGTC. This chain links TRBV7-9 with TRBJ2-7; D remains ambiguous. The V and J ends lost 1 base and 4 bases respectively, with 8 bases between them. The CDR3 length is 13 residues. Germline lookup yields CDR1 SEHNR and CDR2 FQNEAQ (reference sequence).

The gene calls are TRBV4-1 and TRBJ1-1; TRBD1 aligns across 7 bases. CDR3 length: 15 amino acids. Looked up from germline, CDR1 is MGHRA and CDR2 is YSYEKL. V was pared by 3 bases and J by 5 bases, with 9 bases of the junction left unmatched. The chain's CDR3 is CASSQNLGGGTEAFF. CDR3 in DNA: TGCGCCAGCAGCCAGAATCTAGGGGGCGGGACTGAAGCTTTCTTT.

This clonotype was seen repeatedly, ten times or more. The V and J genes are TRBV12-3 or TRBV12-4 and TRBJ2-5; no reliable D call. V dropped 2 bases and J dropped 5 bases, with 9 bases sitting between them. CDR3 length equals 13 residues. The CDR3 loop reads CASSLMAVETQYF. CDR3 sequence (DNA): TGTGCCAGCAGTTTAATGGCGGTGGAGACCCAGTACTTC.

In its sample, this clonotype was seen a few times. The rearrangement uses TRBV11-3 and TRBJ2-1; D call uncertain. CDR3 length: 15 amino acids. Trimming stripped 3 bases from V and 2 bases from J, with 11 bases between. Germline V lookup: CDR1 SGHNT, CDR2 YENEEA. CDR3 amino acids: CASSLELQTYNEQFF. The DNA for the CDR3 is TGTGCCAGCAGCTTGGAATTACAAACCTACAATGAGCAGTTCTTC.

This rearrangement joins TRBV7-7 to TRBJ2-7; no reliable D call. Trimming left V 7 bases short and J 11 bases short, with 18 bases between. Germline V gene sequence: CDR1 SSHAT, CDR2 FNYEAQ (reference sequence). The CDR3 is 12 residues long. The CDR3 protein is CASTSLPPSEYV. CDR3 bases: TGTGCCAGCACCTCGCTACCACCATCAGAGTACGTC.

This clonotype was seen once. V is TRBV6-5 and J is TRBJ2-5; weak D call: TRBD2 (5 bases). The CDR3 extends over 14 amino acids. Trimming cost V 2 bases and J 5 bases, with 12 bases left between them. In germline, CDR1 is MNHEY, CDR2 SVGAGI. The CDR3 here is CASSYEGVGETQYF. CDR3 DNA: TGTGCCAGCAGTTACGAGGGTGTTGGGGAGACCCAGTACTTC.

This clonotype was observed at least ten times. V and J are TRBV6-5 and TRBJ1-5, with unresolved D. The germline CDR1 and CDR2 sequences are MNHEY and SVGAGI. Trimming cost V 10 bases and J 2 bases, with 9 bases left between them. The CDR3 loop spans 12 amino acids. The chain's CDR3 is CATSSGNQPQHF. CDR3 nucleotides: TGTGCCACCTCTTCGGGCAATCAGCCCCAGCATTTT.

This clonotype has at least ten counts. The chain links TRBV5-1 to TRBJ1-1; 11 bases match TRBD1. The CDR3 sequence is 16 residues long. V gave up 4 bases and J gave up 0 bases; unmatched junction bases: 5. In germline, CDR1 is SGHRS, CDR2 YFSETQ. CDR3 amino acids: CASSRRTGGMNTEAFF. The CDR3 DNA follows: TGCGCCAGCAGCAGAAGGACAGGGGGCATGAACACTGAAGCTTTCTTT.

This clonotype was detected only a few times. This chain joins TRBV20-1 and TRBJ2-7; 8 nucleotides agree with TRBD2. The germline V gene encodes CDR1 DFQATT and CDR2 SNEGSKA (reference sequence). This CDR3 has 16 residues. V shed 4 bases, J shed 7 bases, and the junction held 18 bases outside the gene matches. CDR3 DNA: TGCAGTGCTAACGCGATGGAACTAGCGGTACTGGGGGAGCAGTACTTC. It codes for CSANAMELAVLGEQYF.

In the case of this clonotype: Given a much more abundant clone one base away, this may be a read error. J is TRBJ2-5 and V is TRBV4-1; 7 bases fit TRBD1. The CDR3 extends over 17 amino acids. CDR1 is MGHRA and CDR2 is YSYEKL in the germline V gene. The J segment lost 3 bases and the V segment lost 4 bases, leaving 14 bases of the junction unmatched. The CDR3 bases are TGCGCCAGCAGCCCTGGTAGGGCGAGGGGGCAGGAAGAGACCCAGTACTTC. This encodes CASSPGRARGQEETQYF.

The chain carries TRBV21-1 and TRBJ1-3. TRBV21-1 is a listed pseudogene. The CDR3 has 11 amino acids. The CDR3 is CASSKADTIYF. Written as DNA, the CDR3 is TGTGCCAGCAGCAAAGCTGACACCATATATTTT.

The sample holds many counts of this clonotype. This rearrangement joins TRBV5-6 to TRBJ2-2; 7 nucleotides line up with TRBD1. In germline, CDR1 is SGHDT, CDR2 YYEEEE. The CDR3 runs 15 residues. V shed 1 base, J shed 4 bases, and the junction held 4 bases outside the gene matches. The CDR3 DNA is TGTGCCAGCAGCTTGAAACAGGGGAGCACCGGGGAGCTGTTTTTT. It translates to CASSLKQGSTGELFF.

This clonotype was seen a handful of times. The chain joins TRBV24-1 to TRBJ2-5; TRBD2 agrees at 11 bases. The CDR3 sequence is 14 residues long. The germline gives CDR1 KGHDR, CDR2 SFDVKD. The V and J ends lost 7 bases and 4 bases, in that order; junction bases with no gene match: 4. CDR3 residues: CATSVAGGGETQYF. The CDR3 DNA is TGTGCCACCAGCGTAGCGGGAGGGGGAGAGACCCAGTACTTC.

This clonotype was found many times. This sequence joins TRBV4-1 and TRBJ1-6, with D possibly matching TRBD1 (5 bases). CDR3 size: 16 residues. With 1 base removed from V and 10 bases from J, the gap between germline ends came to 17 bases. The V gene's germline CDR1 is MGHRA and CDR2 YSYEKL. This chain's CDR3 is CASSQARDPITSPLHF. The CDR3 nucleotides read TGCGCCAGCAGCCAAGCACGGGACCCCATAACCTCACCCCTCCACTTT.

This sequence joins TRBV10-3 and TRBJ2-5; 7 positions agree with TRBD1. There are 14 residues in the CDR3. Losses at the gene ends were 10 bases for V and 1 base for J; bases not matched to a gene: 9. Germline CDR1 reads ENHRY; CDR2 reads SYGVKD. The CDR3 is CATHDRARQETQYF. The DNA for the CDR3 is TGTGCCACCCACGACAGGGCCCGCCAAGAGACCCAGTACTTC.

The CDR3 reads CARRLAYEQYV. DNA for the CDR3: TGCGCCCGACGACTAGCCTACGAGCAGTACGTC. The V call is TRBV10-1, the J call TRBJ2-7; D may be TRBD2 (6 bases). Trimming pared 11 bases from V and 2 bases from J, leaving 10 bases between. This CDR3 comprises 11 residues. Germline V gives CDR1 WNHNN, CDR2 SYGVQD (reference sequence).